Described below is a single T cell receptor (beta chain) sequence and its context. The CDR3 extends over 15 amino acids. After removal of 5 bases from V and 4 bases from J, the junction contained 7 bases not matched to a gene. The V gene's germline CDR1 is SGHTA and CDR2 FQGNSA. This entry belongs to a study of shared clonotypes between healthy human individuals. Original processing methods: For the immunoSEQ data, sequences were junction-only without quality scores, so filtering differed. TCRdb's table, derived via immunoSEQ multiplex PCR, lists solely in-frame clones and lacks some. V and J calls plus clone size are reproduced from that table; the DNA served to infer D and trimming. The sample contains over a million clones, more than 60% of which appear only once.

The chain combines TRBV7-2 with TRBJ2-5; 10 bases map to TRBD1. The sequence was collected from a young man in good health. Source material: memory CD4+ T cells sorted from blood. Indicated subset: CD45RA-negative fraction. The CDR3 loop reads CASSRRTGGSETQYF. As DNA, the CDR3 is TGTGCCAGCAGCCGCCGGACAGGGGGTTCAGAGACCCAGTACTTC.